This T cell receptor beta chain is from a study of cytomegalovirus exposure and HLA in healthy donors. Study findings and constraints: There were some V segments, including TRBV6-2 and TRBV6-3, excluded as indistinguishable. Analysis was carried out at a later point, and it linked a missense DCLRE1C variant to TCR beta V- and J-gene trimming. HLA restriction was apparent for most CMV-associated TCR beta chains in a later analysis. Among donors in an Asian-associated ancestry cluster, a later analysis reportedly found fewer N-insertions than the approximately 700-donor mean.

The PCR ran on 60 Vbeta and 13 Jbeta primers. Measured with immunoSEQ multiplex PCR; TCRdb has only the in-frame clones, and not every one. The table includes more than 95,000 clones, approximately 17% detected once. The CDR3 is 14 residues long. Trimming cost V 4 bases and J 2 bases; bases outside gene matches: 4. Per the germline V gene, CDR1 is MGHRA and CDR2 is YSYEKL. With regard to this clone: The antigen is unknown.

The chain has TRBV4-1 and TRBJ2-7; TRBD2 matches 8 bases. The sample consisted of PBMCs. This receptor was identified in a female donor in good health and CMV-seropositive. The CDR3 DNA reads TGCGCCAGCAGCCCGGGAGGGAACACCTACGAGCAGTACTTC. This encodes CASSPGGNTYEQYF.